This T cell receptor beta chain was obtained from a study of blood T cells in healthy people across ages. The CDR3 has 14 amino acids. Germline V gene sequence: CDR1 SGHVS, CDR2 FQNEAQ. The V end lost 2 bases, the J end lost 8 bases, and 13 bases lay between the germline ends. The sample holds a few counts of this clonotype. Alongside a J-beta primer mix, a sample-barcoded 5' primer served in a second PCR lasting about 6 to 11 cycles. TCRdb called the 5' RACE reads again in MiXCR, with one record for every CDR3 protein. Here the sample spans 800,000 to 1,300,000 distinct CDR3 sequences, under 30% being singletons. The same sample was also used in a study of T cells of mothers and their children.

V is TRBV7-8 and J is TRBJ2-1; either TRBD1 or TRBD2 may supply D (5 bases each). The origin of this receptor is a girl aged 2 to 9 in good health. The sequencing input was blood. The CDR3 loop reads CASSLMSGGDEQFF. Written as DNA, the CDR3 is TGTGCCAGCAGCTTAATGTCTGGGGGAGATGAGCAGTTCTTC.